Below are 5 T cell receptor beta chains sequenced from a single sample in a study of early T cells in non-severe SARS-CoV-2 infection. TCRdb re-derived calls from the 5' RACE reads in MiXCR, one entry per CDR3 protein. The sample contains 100,000 to 150,000 distinct CDR3 sequences, approximately 15% of which appear only once. Sequenced input: whole blood. The receptors here all came from an adult who was a healthcare worker with PCR-confirmed SARS-CoV-2 infection or an uninfected control (not recorded which).

The genes are TRBV3-1 and TRBJ1-1, with 11 bases aligning to TRBD1. CDR3 length: 15 amino acids. Germline-derived CDR1 and CDR2 are LGHDT and YNNKEL (reference sequence). Losses at the gene ends were 5 bases for V and 5 bases for J; bases not matched to a gene: 7. The CDR3 reads CASSNGQGAGTEAFF. The CDR3 DNA reads TGTGCCAGCAGCAACGGACAGGGGGCAGGGACTGAAGCTTTCTTT.

This clonotype was counted a few times. This chain joins TRBV30 and TRBJ2-3; D remains unclear. Trimming stripped 3 bases from V and 5 bases from J, with 3 bases between. From germline, CDR1 is GTSNPN and CDR2 SVGIG (reference sequence). The CDR3 has 10 amino acids. The CDR3: CAWRRDTQYF. The CDR3 bases are TGTGCCTGGAGAAGAGATACGCAGTATTTT. Full variable domain (outside the CDR3, taken from reference TRBV30 and TRBJ2-3): SQTIHQWPATLVQPVGSPLSLECTVEGTSNPNLYWYRQAAGRGLQLLFYSVGIGQISSEVPQNLSASRPQDRQFILSSKKLLLSDSGFYLCAWRRDTQYFGPGTRLTVL.

The genes are TRBV2 and TRBJ2-3, with D unclear. Germline CDR1 SNHLY, CDR2 FYNNEI. Between the trimmed V and J ends, which lost 4 bases and 9 bases, there was a span of 8 bases. The CDR3 covers 11 residues. CDR3 protein: CASSAAKTQYF. In DNA, the CDR3 is TGTGCCAGCAGTGCGGCAAAGACGCAGTATTTT. Using reference TRBV2 and TRBJ2-3 for the parts outside the CDR3, the full variable domain is EPEVTQTPSHQVTQMGQEVILRCVPISNHLYFYWYRQILGQKVEFLVSFYNNEISEKSEIFDDQFSVERPDGSNFTLKIRSTKLEDSAMYFCASSAAKTQYFGPGTRLTVL.

This clonotype was picked up a small number of times. V is TRBV12-3 or TRBV12-4 and J is TRBJ1-5; tentative D call: TRBD1 (6 bases). The CDR3 extends over 14 amino acids. Trimming took 7 bases from V and 4 from J, leaving 14 bases between them. CDR3: CASTTQGNNQPQHF. DNA of the CDR3: TGTGCCAGCACCACCCAGGGGAATAATCAGCCCCAGCATTTT.

V usage is TRBV4-2 and J usage is TRBJ1-4; 10 bases are shared with TRBD1. CDR1 and CDR2 (germline): LGHNA, YNFKEQ. Unmatched junction bases numbered 13, after V lost 2 bases and J lost 10 bases. This CDR3 contains 17 residues. The CDR3 spells CASSQRETGTGVAKLFF. CDR3 in DNA: TGTGCCAGCAGCCAACGTGAGACCGGGACAGGGGTGGCAAAACTGTTTTTT.